The rows below give T cell receptor beta chains drawn from one sample of a study of TIL therapy for anti-PD-1-resistant metastatic lung cancer. The protocol was immunoSEQ multiplex PCR, while the TCRdb copy is restricted to in-frame clones and leaves out a portion. The sample contains tens of thousands of clones, 74% of which appear only once. The material sequenced was blood, taken at baseline. All receptors derive from a woman aged 30-79 years with non-small cell lung cancer. Both conserved end residues are part of each CDR3. D genes are given only for firm matches. Rows may omit the clone size; those that give it use once, few, many or a size class.

V: TRBV6-6; J: TRBJ2-3; D: .; size: .; CDR3: CASSPGTRQYF; DNA: TGTGCCAGCAGCCCCGGGACCCGGCAGTATTTT
V: TRBV27; J: TRBJ2-2; D: .; size: .; CDR3: CASSLSRGTGELFF; DNA: TGTGCCAGCAGTTTAAGCAGGGGAACCGGGGAGCTGTTTTTT
V: TRBV7-9; J: TRBJ2-5; D: .; size: once; CDR3: CASSRYSAETQYF; DNA: TGTGCCAGCAGCCGGTATAGCGCAGAGACCCAGTACTTC
V: TRBV5-4; J: TRBJ2-3; D: .; size: .; CDR3: CASSSDSRTDTQYF; DNA: TGTGCCAGCAGCTCCGACAGCCGCACAGATACGCAGTATTTT
V: TRBV6-1; J: TRBJ2-5; D: .; size: few; CDR3: CASINQPSGETQYF; DNA: TGTGCCAGCATAAACCAGCCCTCGGGGGAGACCCAGTACTTC
V: TRBV5-1; J: TRBJ2-3; D: TRBD2; size: .; CDR3: CASSTLSGRADTQYF; DNA: TGCGCCAGCAGCACCCTAAGCGGGAGGGCCGATACGCAGTATTTT
V: TRBV5-1; J: TRBJ1-2; D: .; size: .; CDR3: CASSLAGLRGYTF; DNA: TGCGCCAGCAGCTTGGCGGGGTTGAGAGGCTACACCTTC
V: TRBV5-1; J: TRBJ1-2; D: .; size: .; CDR3: CASSLDRSGTPYGYTF; DNA: TGCGCCAGCAGCTTGGATAGGTCCGGGACGCCATATGGCTACACCTTC
V: TRBV2; J: TRBJ1-5; D: .; size: few; CDR3: CASSEGDFGNQPQHF; DNA: TGTGCCAGCAGTGAAGGGGATTTCGGCAATCAGCCCCAGCATTTT
V: TRBV7-6; J: TRBJ2-7; D: TRBD2; size: .; CDR3: CASSPRAGSYEQYF; DNA: TGTGCCAGCAGCCCCCGAGCGGGGTCCTACGAGCAGTACTTC
V: TRBV19; J: TRBJ2-7; D: TRBD2; size: .; CDR3: CASSTRAHSGSKTYEQYF; DNA: TGTGCCAGTAGTACCCGAGCCCATAGCGGGAGTAAGACCTACGAGCAGTACTTC
V: TRBV5-4; J: TRBJ1-2; D: TRBD1; size: once; CDR3: CASSLEGGGRGYTF; DNA: TGTGCCAGCAGCTTGGAAGGGGGCGGGAGGGGCTACACCTTC
V: TRBV7-2; J: TRBJ2-7; D: TRBD2; size: once; CDR3: CASSLRGTSGSEQYF; DNA: TGTGCCAGCAGCCTCAGAGGGACTAGCGGGAGCGAGCAGTACTTC
V: TRBV29-1; J: TRBJ1-2; D: TRBD1; size: .; CDR3: CSVVSGTGVGGYTF; DNA: TGCAGCGTGGTGTCGGGGACAGGGGTTGGCGGCTACACCTTC
V: TRBV7-9; J: TRBJ1-2; D: TRBD1; size: .; CDR3: CASSYPGQGNGYTF; DNA: TGTGCCAGCAGCTATCCGGGACAGGGTAACGGCTACACCTTC
V: TRBV2; J: TRBJ1-5; D: .; size: .; CDR3: CASSANGARGAQPQHF; DNA: TGTGCCAGCAGTGCGAACGGCGCCCGGGGTGCTCAGCCCCAGCATTTT
V: TRBV15; J: TRBJ2-3; D: TRBD2; size: once; CDR3: CATSDRPAGAPPDTQYF; DNA: TGTGCCACCAGCGATAGACCAGCGGGAGCCCCCCCTGATACGCAGTATTTT
V: TRBV5-1; J: TRBJ1-4; D: .; size: .; CDR3: CASSLDATNEKLFF; DNA: TGCGCCAGCAGCTTAGATGCAACTAATGAAAAACTGTTTTTT
V: TRBV19; J: TRBJ1-4; D: TRBD1; size: .; CDR3: CASSRRTGGNEKLFF; DNA: TGTGCCAGTAGTCGCCGGACAGGTGGAAATGAAAAACTGTTTTTT
V: TRBV5-1; J: TRBJ2-1; D: .; size: .; CDR3: CASSEGVGEQFF; DNA: TGCGCCAGCAGCGAGGGGGTGGGTGAGCAGTTCTTC
V: TRBV7-2; J: TRBJ2-7; D: .; size: .; CDR3: CASSFPGSSYEQYF; DNA: TGTGCCAGCAGCTTCCCCGGAAGCTCCTACGAGCAGTACTTC
V: TRBV6-6; J: TRBJ1-5; D: TRBD1; size: .; CDR3: CASSWGTGGNQPQHF; DNA: TGTGCCAGCAGTTGGGGGACAGGGGGGAATCAGCCCCAGCATTTT
V: TRBV7-2; J: TRBJ2-7; D: .; size: .; CDR3: CASSRDSRGEQYF; DNA: TGTGCCAGCAGCCGGGACTCCCGGGGCGAGCAGTACTTC
V: TRBV6-1; J: TRBJ1-5; D: TRBD1; size: .; CDR3: CASSGAQGDNQPQHF; DNA: TGTGCCAGCAGTGGGGCCCAGGGGGACAATCAGCCCCAGCATTTT
V: TRBV11-2; J: TRBJ2-3; D: TRBD1; size: .; CDR3: CASSLGGGPDTQYF; DNA: TGTGCCAGCAGCTTAGGAGGGGGCCCAGATACGCAGTATTTT
V: TRBV18; J: TRBJ1-1; D: .; size: few; CDR3: CASPQGLDTEAFF; DNA: TGTGCCAGTCCACAGGGTTTGGACACTGAAGCTTTCTTT
V: TRBV19; J: TRBJ2-7; D: TRBD2; size: .; CDR3: CASNTREGYEQYF; DNA: TGTGCCAGTAACACCAGGGAGGGCTACGAGCAGTACTTC
V: TRBV6-5; J: TRBJ1-2; D: .; size: .; CDR3: CASTRDYGYTF; DNA: TGTGCCAGCACAAGGGACTATGGCTACACCTTC
V: TRBV4-1; J: TRBJ2-5; D: .; size: .; CDR3: CASSRLGLQETQYF; DNA: TGCGCCAGCAGCCGTTTGGGACTCCAAGAGACCCAGTACTTC
V: TRBV4-1; J: TRBJ2-5; D: .; size: .; CDR3: CASSQDLGSETQYF; DNA: TGCGCCAGCAGCCAAGATCTAGGGTCGGAGACCCAGTACTTC
V: TRBV5-3; J: TRBJ1-5; D: TRBD1; size: .; CDR3: CARSLRTGAQPQHF; DNA: TGTGCCAGAAGCTTGCGGACAGGGGCTCAGCCCCAGCATTTT
V: TRBV7-8; J: TRBJ2-3; D: .; size: .; CDR3: CASSLTTGDTQYF; DNA: TGTGCCAGCAGCCTGACGACCGGCGATACGCAGTATTTT
V: TRBV14; J: TRBJ2-7; D: TRBD2; size: .; CDR3: CASSQGREGEYEQYF; DNA: TGTGCCAGCAGCCAAGGGCGGGAGGGTGAGTACGAGCAGTACTTC
V: TRBV5-1; J: TRBJ2-1; D: .; size: once; CDR3: CASSLAPGGLSGSGEQFF; DNA: TGCGCCAGCAGCTTGGCCCCAGGGGGCCTTAGCGGGAGCGGTGAGCAGTTCTTC
V: TRBV30; J: TRBJ1-3; D: .; size: .; CDR3: CAWRRRSGNTIYF; DNA: TGTGCCTGGAGACGGCGGTCTGGAAACACCATATATTTT
V: TRBV21-1; J: TRBJ2-3; D: .; size: .; CDR3: CASSKSSGGEPDTQYF; DNA: TGTGCCAGCAGCAAAAGTTCAGGGGGCGAGCCAGATACGCAGTATTTT
V: TRBV7-9; J: TRBJ2-7; D: .; size: few; CDR3: CASSLMYYEQYF; DNA: TGTGCCAGCAGCTTAATGTACTACGAGCAGTACTTC
V: TRBV18; J: TRBJ1-1; D: TRBD1; size: .; CDR3: CASSDRGRKAFF; DNA: TGTGCCAGCTCCGACAGGGGGCGCAAAGCTTTCTTT
V: TRBV6-5; J: TRBJ2-1; D: TRBD2; size: .; CDR3: CASRQIAGENNEQFF; DNA: TGTGCCAGCAGGCAGATAGCGGGAGAGAACAATGAGCAGTTCTTC
V: TRBV10-3; J: TRBJ2-5; D: .; size: .; CDR3: CATTKLDKETQYF; DNA: TGTGCCACCACCAAACTAGACAAGGAGACCCAGTACTTC
V: TRBV20-1; J: TRBJ2-7; D: .; size: few; CDR3: CSARDSYEQYF; DNA: TGCAGTGCTAGAGATTCCTACGAGCAGTACTTC
V: TRBV7-9; J: TRBJ2-1; D: .; size: .; CDR3: CASSLDRWEQFF; DNA: TGTGCCAGCAGCTTAGACCGTTGGGAGCAGTTCTTC